This TCR beta chain was obtained from a study of Tregs in tolerant kidney transplant recipients. Study in general: Related graft donors supplied nonmyeloablative bone marrow transplants, and mixed chimerism was transient. Points from the study as a whole: This study did not directly address biological reproducibility.

Remarks on this clone: No antigen is known for it. The read falls 3 residues short of the CDR3 end, and the missing part is taken from the germline J gene.

Deletions cut 3 bases from V and 5 bases from J, with 17 bases between. Looked up from germline, CDR1 is KGHSH and CDR2 is LQKENI. The CDR3 covers 16 residues. Produced via immunoSEQ multiplex PCR; TCRdb's table is partial and in-frame only. The sample yields 45,000 to 55,000 clones, of which the top ten take up around 0.8%. The sequence was obtained from a human donor who received a combined kidney and bone marrow transplant. Sequences were derived from CD4+ T cells from blood, sampled before the transplant. The V and J genes are TRBV18 and TRBJ2-1; perhaps TRBD1 as D (6 bases). The CDR3 sequence: CASSPPGVTENNEQFF. Partial CDR3 DNA: TGTGCCAGCTCACCCCCAGGGGTTACGGAAAACAATGAG.